A selection of T cell receptor beta chains follows, all from one sample in a study of patients and donors after allogeneic stem cell transplantation. TCRdb fed the RT-PCR reads into MiXCR, producing one record per CDR3 protein. The sample contains roughly 960,000 distinct CDR3 sequences, roughly 17% of which appear only once. The specimen was blood, either unsorted or a sorted T cell fraction (not recorded which). The source is a human donor who was either an allogeneic HSCT recipient or a stem cell or donor lymphocyte infusion donor (not recorded which). It is not recorded whose cells these are; they may come from a transplant donor. The CDR3 runs from the conserved cysteine through the conserved F or W. D genes are given only for firm matches. Clone size, where shown, is once, few, many, or a class for clones that have expanded.

TRBJ1-4 TRBV12-3/TRBV12-4 many TRBD1 TGTGCCAGCAGTACCGGGACAGGGGCCGGAAGGGAGAATGAAAAACTGTTTTTT CASSTGTGAGRENEKLFF
TRBJ2-1 TRBV9 few NA TGTGCCAGCACCGGAAGGCGCGGGATGTTCAATGAGCAGTTCTTC CASTGRRGMFNEQFF
TRBJ2-7 TRBV20-1 NA NA TGCAGTGCTAGGGCGATCGGGGACGAGCAGTACTTC CSARAIGDEQYF
TRBJ1-3 TRBV18 NA NA TGTGCCAGCTCACCACCGAGGACAGTCGGAAACACCATATATTTT CASSPPRTVGNTIYF
TRBJ1-5 TRBV5-5 NA NA TGTGCCAGCACCCCGGGCAGGGGCAACGGACAGCCCCAGCATTTT CASTPGRGNGQPQHF
TRBJ2-5 TRBV2 few TRBD1 TGTGCCAGCAGCGCCGGGACAGGAGGGTCCGGGACCCAGTACTTC CASSAGTGGSGTQYF
TRBJ2-2 TRBV29-1 NA NA TGCAGCGTTGTCAGGGCGGAAAGCACCGGGGAGCTGTTTTTT CSVVRAESTGELFF
TRBJ2-1 TRBV9 NA NA TGTGCCAGCAGCGTAGGTGGGGATTTAACCTACAATGAGCAGTTCTTC CASSVGGDLTYNEQFF
TRBJ1-5 TRBV25-1 NA TRBD1 TGTGCCAGCAGGGGGGACAGCCAGCTGCCCCAGCATTTT CASRGDSQLPQHF
TRBJ2-7 TRBV7-9 few TRBD2 TGTGCCAGCAGCTTAGCTCCAAAAGCGGGAGGCGAGCAGTACTTC CASSLAPKAGGEQYF
TRBJ2-7 TRBV10-3 few NA TGTGCCATCAGTGAGTCGAGCTACGAGCAGTACTTC CAISESSYEQYF
TRBJ1-2 TRBV5-6 many TRBD1 TGTGCCAGCAACGGACCCGGGACAGACTATGGCTACACCTTC CASNGPGTDYGYTF
TRBJ2-5 TRBV12-3/TRBV12-4 few NA TGTGCCAGCAGATCTACAGAGACCCAGTACTTC CASRSTETQYF
TRBJ2-7 TRBV20-1 NA NA TGCAGGGGACGGAGCTCCTACGAGCAGTACTTC CRGRSSYEQYF
TRBJ1-1 TRBV6-5 few NA TGTGCCAGCAGTTATCGGGAGACGAGCACTGAAGCTTTCTTT CASSYRETSTEAFF
TRBJ2-1 TRBV2 NA TRBD2 TGTGCCAGGGATCCGGGAGGGTACAATGAGCAGTTCTTC CARDPGGYNEQFF
TRBJ1-5 TRBV6-2/TRBV6-3 NA NA TGTGCCAGCAGTTACGGGGAAACTCAGCCCCAGCATTTT CASSYGETQPQHF
TRBJ1-5 TRBV18 NA TRBD1 TGTGCCAGCTCACCAGAGGACAGGGGTAATCAGCCCCAGCATTTT CASSPEDRGNQPQHF
TRBJ2-7 TRBV20-1 few NA TGCAGTGCTCCACACCCCAGCGGTTCCTACGAGCAGTACTTC CSAPHPSGSYEQYF
TRBJ2-7 TRBV5-1 few TRBD2 TGCGCCAGCAGCTTGCGGGCGGGGGAGTCCTACGAGCAGTACTTC CASSLRAGESYEQYF
TRBJ2-2 TRBV12-3/TRBV12-4 NA TRBD2 TGTGCCAGCAGGCCCGGGGGGAGGGTTACGAACACCGGGGAGCTGTTTTTT CASRPGGRVTNTGELFF
TRBJ2-3 TRBV20-1 few NA TGCAGTGCTCGAGAACAACTTACAGATACGCAGTATTTT CSAREQLTDTQYF
TRBJ1-2 TRBV12-3/TRBV12-4 NA NA TGTGCCAGCACCCCTAGGGGGGAAAGACCTCTCTATGGCTACACCTTC CASTPRGERPLYGYTF
TRBJ1-1 TRBV20-1 NA NA TGCAGTGCTAGAGATAAAGGGGGGACTGAAGCTTTCTTT CSARDKGGTEAFF
TRBJ1-1 TRBV5-1 few NA TGCGCCAGCAGCTTTCAGGGTCAGGGAGCTTTCTTT CASSFQGQGAFF
TRBJ2-6 TRBV11-1 NA TRBD2 TGTGCCAGCAGCTTAGTTGCATTTACTAGCGGGAGAGCAAACTCTGGGGCCAACGTCCTGACTTTC CASSLVAFTSGRANSGANVLTF
TRBJ1-1 TRBV25-1 few NA TGTGCCAGCAGTGATCAGCGGGAGGACACTGAAGCTTTCTTT CASSDQREDTEAFF
TRBJ1-1 TRBV12-3/TRBV12-4 NA NA TGTGCCAGCAGTTTAGAGGGCGAGATGAACACTGAAGCTTTCTTT CASSLEGEMNTEAFF
TRBJ2-1 TRBV20-1 NA TRBD2 TGCAGTGCTAGTGGGGTAGCGGGACCGGCGGGGTCCTACAATGAGCAGTTCTTC CSASGVAGPAGSYNEQFF
TRBJ1-2 TRBV9 few NA TGTGCCAGCAGCCCATCCGGAGGGGATGGCTACACCTTC CASSPSGGDGYTF
TRBJ2-5 TRBV12-3/TRBV12-4 NA TRBD2 TGTGCCAGCAGTCCGGTGGCTGAGCGGGGGAAAAAAGAGACCCAGTACTTC CASSPVAERGKKETQYF
TRBJ2-3 TRBV12-3/TRBV12-4 few NA TGTGCCAGCAGCCCGTTTCTCCAGTCGGATACGCAGTATTTT CASSPFLQSDTQYF